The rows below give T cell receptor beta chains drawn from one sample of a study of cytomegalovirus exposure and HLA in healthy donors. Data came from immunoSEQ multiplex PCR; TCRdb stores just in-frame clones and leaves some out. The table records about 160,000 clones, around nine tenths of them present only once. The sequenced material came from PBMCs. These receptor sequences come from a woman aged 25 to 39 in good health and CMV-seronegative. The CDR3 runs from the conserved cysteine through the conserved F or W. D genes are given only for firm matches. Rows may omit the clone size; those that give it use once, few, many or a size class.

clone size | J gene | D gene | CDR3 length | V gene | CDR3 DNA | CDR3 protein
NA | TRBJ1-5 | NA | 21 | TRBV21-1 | TGTGCCAGCAGCAAAGTCTATCCAGGCCCGGAGGGTTTTAGCGGCAATCAGCCCCAGCATTTT | CASSKVYPGPEGFSGNQPQHF
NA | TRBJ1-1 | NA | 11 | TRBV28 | TGTGCCAGCATCCTCGGGACTGAAGCTTTCTTT | CASILGTEAFF
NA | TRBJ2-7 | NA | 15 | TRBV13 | TGTGCCAGCAGCACCCGCGCGACACCTCCCTACGAGCAGTACTTC | CASSTRATPPYEQYF
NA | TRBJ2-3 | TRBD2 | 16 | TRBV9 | TGTGCCAGCAGCGCCGGGACTAGCGGGAGAACAGATACGCAGTATTTT | CASSAGTSGRTDTQYF
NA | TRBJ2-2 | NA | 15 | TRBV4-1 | TGCGCCAGCAGCCAAGACAGGCTTGGTGGCGGGGAGCTGTTTTTT | CASSQDRLGGGELFF
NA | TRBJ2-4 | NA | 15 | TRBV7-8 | TGTGCCAGCAGCTTAACCAGCGGGGCCAAAAACATTCAGTACTTC | CASSLTSGAKNIQYF
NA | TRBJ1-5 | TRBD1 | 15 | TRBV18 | TGTGCCAGCTCACCTGCGACAGGGGGCGATCAGCCCCAGCATTTT | CASSPATGGDQPQHF
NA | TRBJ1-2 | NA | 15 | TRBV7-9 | TGTGCCGGAAACCCAGTGGGAGATCCTAACTATGGCTACACCTTC | CAGNPVGDPNYGYTF
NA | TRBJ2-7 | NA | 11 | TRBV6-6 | TGTGCCAGCAGCTTAGGGGGCGAGCAGTACTTC | CASSLGGEQYF
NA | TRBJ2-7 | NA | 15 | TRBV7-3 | TGTGCCAGCAGCTTACTCTCATCAGTATCCTACGAGCAGTACTTC | CASSLLSSVSYEQYF
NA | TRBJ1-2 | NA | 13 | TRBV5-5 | TGTGCCAGCAGCCTAGGTCGGAACTATGGCTACACCTTC | CASSLGRNYGYTF
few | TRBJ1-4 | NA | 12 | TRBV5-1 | TGCGCCAGCAGCTACGGGAATGAAAAACTGTTTTTT | CASSYGNEKLFF
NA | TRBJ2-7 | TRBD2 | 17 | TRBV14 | TGTGCCAGCAGCCAAGGCCTCTTGCGGGGGGGGAACTACGAGCAGTACTTC | CASSQGLLRGGNYEQYF
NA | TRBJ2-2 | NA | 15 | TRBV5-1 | TGCGCCAGCAGCCCTACAGGGAAGGCCACCGGGGAGCTGTTTTTT | CASSPTGKATGELFF
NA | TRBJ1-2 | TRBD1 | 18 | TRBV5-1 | TGCGCCAGCAGGCTGACCCGGGACAGGGGACGGAGGGGCTATGGCTACACCTTC | CASRLTRDRGRRGYGYTF
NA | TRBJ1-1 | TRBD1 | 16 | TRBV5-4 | TGTGCCAGCAGCTCCCCAACGGGACAGATGAACACTGAAGCTTTCTTT | CASSSPTGQMNTEAFF
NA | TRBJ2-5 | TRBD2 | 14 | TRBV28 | TGTGCCAGCAGCCCCGGGGGGGGGCAAGAGACCCAGTACTTC | CASSPGGGQETQYF
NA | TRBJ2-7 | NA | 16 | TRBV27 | TGTGCCAGCAGTTTTCACCAACAGGTACCCTCCTACGAGCAGTACTTC | CASSFHQQVPSYEQYF
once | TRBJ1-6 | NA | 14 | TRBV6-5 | TGTGCCAGCAGTTACGAGGGAGATAATTCACCCCTCCACTTT | CASSYEGDNSPLHF
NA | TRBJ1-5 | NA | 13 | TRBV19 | TGTGCCAGTAGTATAGACGTCAATCAGCCCCAGCATTTT | CASSIDVNQPQHF